The next 22 T cell receptor beta chains were all read from a single sample in a study of blood T cell repertoires in COVID-19. Sequencing used immunoSEQ multiplex PCR; TCRdb keeps in-frame clones, though not all of them. The sample yields 150,000 to 200,000 clones, about 92% seen once. The specimen was peripheral blood. Receptors originate from a woman aged 55-70 years with COVID-19, enrolled during active disease.

The chain recombines TRBV29-1 with TRBJ2-2; D possibly corresponds to TRBD2 (7 bases). CDR1 is SQVTM, CDR2 ANQGSEA, per germline. The CDR3 loop spans 16 amino acids. With 4 bases removed from V and 7 bases from J, the gap between germline ends came to 22 bases. The CDR3 loop is CSVASQWKGGSGELFF. The CDR3 DNA is TGCAGCGTTGCCTCACAATGGAAGGGGGGGAGCGGGGAGCTGTTTTTT.

This rearrangement joins TRBV19 to TRBJ2-3, with D perhaps TRBD2 (5 bases). Trimming shortened V by 3 bases and J by 10 bases, and 17 bases separated the two germline ends. The CDR3 has 14 residues. Germline V gives CDR1 LNHDA, CDR2 SQIVND (reference sequence). The CDR3 protein is CASSISPDGKSQYF. The CDR3 DNA follows: TGTGCCAGTAGTATTTCCCCAGACGGGAAATCGCAGTATTTT.

The chain carries TRBV27 and TRBJ2-7, with no clear D. The CDR3 length is 13 residues. Trimming left V 5 bases short and J 0 bases short, with 8 bases between. The V gene's germline CDR1 is MNHEY and CDR2 SMNVEV (reference sequence). CDR3 sequence: CASSPWSSYEQYF. The CDR3 bases are TGTGCCAGCAGTCCCTGGAGCTCCTACGAGCAGTACTTC.

This clone was picked up one time. This chain joins TRBV3-1 (or the pseudogene TRBV3-2) and TRBJ1-2; D is unclear. Germline-derived CDR1 and CDR2 are LGHDT and YNNKEL (reference sequence). The V end was cut by 0 bases, the J end by 4 bases, with 9 bases between. CDR3 length: 14 amino acids. The CDR3 sequence: CASSQDMGSYGYTF. The CDR3 DNA reads TGTGCCAGCAGCCAAGATATGGGCTCCTATGGCTACACCTTC.

This clone showed up just a few times. This chain connects TRBV11-3 to TRBJ1-1; D is possibly TRBD1 (5 bases). The CDR3 is 14 amino acids. Trimming removed 4 bases from V and 4 bases from J, with 13 bases in between. CDR1 and CDR2 (germline): SGHNT, YENEEA. This CDR3 is CASSSGRGGTEAFF. The CDR3 bases are TGTGCCAGCAGCTCTGGACGGGGGGGCACTGAAGCTTTCTTT.

This chain connects TRBV5-4 to TRBJ2-3; 8 nucleotides line up with TRBD2. This CDR3 region has 14 residues. V trimming: 4 bases; J trimming: 5 bases; junction bases outside the gene matches: 6. Germline V gene lookup returns CDR1 SGHNT and CDR2 YYREEE (reference sequence). The CDR3 sequence: CASSPAGGRDTQYF. The CDR3, as DNA: TGTGCCAGCAGCCCTGCGGGGGGCCGAGATACGCAGTATTTT.

The chain employs TRBV30 and TRBJ1-5; D uncertain. The CDR3 runs to 13 residues. V shed 0 bases and J shed 5 bases, with 8 bases lying between them. The germline V gene encodes CDR1 GTSNPN and CDR2 SVGIG (reference sequence). The CDR3 sequence: CAWSVAEDQPQHF. CDR3 DNA sequence: TGTGCCTGGAGTGTAGCGGAAGATCAGCCCCAGCATTTT.

This chain uses TRBV27 with TRBJ2-2, with D hard to call. The CDR3 has 15 amino acids. CDR1 is MNHEY, CDR2 SMNVEV, per germline (reference sequence). V lost 0 bases to trimming and J lost 4 bases, with 9 bases between them. The CDR3 nucleotides are TGTGCCAGCAGTTTATCAGACACCCCCACCGGGGAGCTGTTTTTT. Translated: CASSLSDTPTGELFF.

This sequence joins TRBV7-9 and TRBJ1-4; perhaps TRBD1 as D (6 bases). V shed 5 bases and J shed 8 bases, with 18 bases lying between them. The CDR3 spans 15 residues. The germline V gene encodes CDR1 SEHNR and CDR2 FQNEAQ (reference sequence). CDR3 DNA sequence: TGTGCCAGCAGCCCAGACTGGGGGCCGAGAGAAAAACTGTTTTTT. This sequence encodes CASSPDWGPREKLFF.

Here the CDR3 reads CASSVEVSGGSGELFF. The CDR3 DNA follows: TGTGCCAGCAGCGTAGAGGTTAGCGGGGGGTCCGGGGAGCTGTTTTTT. J is TRBJ2-2 and V is TRBV9; 10 bases are shared with TRBD2. This CDR3 is 16 amino acids long. With 0 bases clipped from V and 6 bases from J, the junction kept 5 bases outside the gene matches. Germline CDR1 is SGDLS and CDR2 is YYNGEE.

The gene calls are TRBV11-3 and TRBJ2-1, with 8 bases that match TRBD2. Per the germline V gene, CDR1 is SGHNT and CDR2 is YENEEA. CDR3 length: 16 amino acids. J was trimmed by 7 bases and V by 0 bases; bases with no gene match: 8. The DNA of the CDR3 is TGTGCCAGCAGCTTAGACCCGGGGGGGCCTCGGAATGAGCAGTTCTTC. The encoded protein is CASSLDPGGPRNEQFF.

CDR3 protein: CASSLNPGESYEQYF. CDR3 sequence (DNA): TGCGCCAGCAGCTTGAATCCAGGGGAGTCCTACGAGCAGTACTTC. This chain joins TRBV5-1 and TRBJ2-7, with TRBD1 as a possible D gene (6 bases). Germline V gives CDR1 SGHRS, CDR2 YFSETQ. The CDR3 has 15 residues. The V and J ends lost 1 base and 1 base respectively, with 12 bases between them.

The genes are TRBV6-1 and TRBJ1-1, with TRBD1 matching 7 bases. Germline trimming cut 2 bases from V and 4 bases from J; bases unmatched to any gene: 1. Germline lookup yields CDR1 MNHNS and CDR2 SASEGT. CDR3 length: 13 residues. The CDR3 DNA reads as TGTGCCAGCAGTGAACAGGGGGGCACTGAAGCTTTCTTT. Translation: CASSEQGGTEAFF.

In DNA form, the CDR3 reads TGTGCCATCAGCGCCAGGGTCAAGGAAAAACTGTTTTTT. It specifies CAISARVKEKLFF. The chain employs TRBV10-3 and TRBJ1-4; D may be TRBD1 (5 bases). Deletions cut 6 bases from V and 8 bases from J, with 13 bases between. The CDR3 loop spans 13 amino acids. The germline CDR1 and CDR2 sequences are ENHRY and SYGVKD.

The chain recombines TRBV27 with TRBJ1-3; no clear D gene. This CDR3 comprises 20 residues. Germline CDR1 MNHEY, CDR2 SMNVEV (reference sequence). V dropped 7 bases and J dropped 0 bases, with 28 bases sitting between them. DNA for the CDR3: TGTGCCAGCATCCCACCGAAATCGTTAGCTAATATAGCCTCTGGAAACACCATATATTTT. Encoded protein: CASIPPKSLANIASGNTIYF.

The chain uses TRBV19 and TRBJ2-2; 7 positions agree with TRBD1. This CDR3 contains 16 residues. V lost 3 bases and J lost 0; bases outside the gene matches: 4. Germline CDR1 LNHDA, CDR2 SQIVND (reference sequence). CDR3 sequence reads: CASSIWDSANTGELFF. In DNA form, the CDR3 reads TGTGCCAGTAGTATCTGGGACAGCGCGAACACCGGGGAGCTGTTTTTT.

V gene TRBV7-2 combines with J gene TRBJ1-1; TRBD1 agrees at 8 bases. The CDR3 has 14 residues. V was pared by 4 bases and J by 5 bases, with 6 bases of the junction left unmatched. Germline V CDR1 and CDR2: SGHTA, FQGNSA. Here the CDR3 reads CASSSRQGRTEAFF. CDR3 DNA: TGTGCCAGCAGCTCCCGACAGGGGAGGACTGAAGCTTTCTTT.

This chain uses TRBV9 with TRBJ1-1, with a weak D call TRBD1 (5 bases). CDR3 length: 14 amino acids. V was cut by 1 base and J by 0 bases, with 7 bases left in between. The germline V gene encodes CDR1 SGDLS and CDR2 YYNGEE. CDR3 DNA: TGTGCCAGCAGCGTACGGGGGATGAACACTGAAGCTTTCTTT. Protein sequence: CASSVRGMNTEAFF.

The V gene is TRBV5-5, the J gene TRBJ1-5; 9 nucleotides match TRBD1. From germline, CDR1 is SGHKS and CDR2 YYEKEE (reference sequence). Germline trimming cut 1 base from V and 5 bases from J; bases unmatched to any gene: 4. This CDR3 spans 15 amino acids. CDR3 sequence (DNA): TGTGCCAGCAGCTTGACAGGGGGCGCGGATCAGCCCCAGCATTTT. It translates to CASSLTGGADQPQHF. Complete variable domain (other parts from reference TRBV5-5 and TRBJ1-5): DAGVTQSPTHLIKTRGQQVTLRCSPISGHKSVSWYQQVLGQGPQFIFQYYEKEERGRGNFPDRFSARQFPNYSSELNVNALLLGDSALYLCASSLTGGADQPQHFGDGTRLSIL.

The rearrangement links TRBV4-2 to TRBJ1-5; D gene unclear. Trimming pared 1 base from V and 1 base from J, leaving 8 bases between. The germline CDR1 and CDR2 sequences are LGHNA and YNFKEQ. There are 15 residues in the CDR3. The CDR3 bases are TGTGCCAGCAGCCAAGTAGGCGGCAGCAATCAGCCCCAGCATTTT. This encodes CASSQVGGSNQPQHF.

The CDR3 DNA follows: TGTGCCAGCAGCCTTGGACAGGGAGACTATGGCTACACCTTC. Its protein is CASSLGQGDYGYTF. The chain has TRBV7-9 and TRBJ1-2; TRBD1 agrees at 8 bases. Germline V gene lookup returns CDR1 SEHNR and CDR2 FQNEAQ (reference sequence). V was pared by 5 bases and J by 3 bases, with 5 bases of the junction left unmatched. CDR3 length equals 14 residues. Combining the CDR3 with reference TRBV7-9 and TRBJ1-2 gives the whole variable domain DTGVSQNPRHKITKRGQNVTFRCDPISEHNRLYWYRQTLGQGPEFLTYFQNEAQLEKSRLLSDRFSAERPKGSFSTLEIQRTEQGDSAMYLCASSLGQGDYGYTFGSGTRLTVV.

The genes are TRBV19 and TRBJ1-4; D unclear. This CDR3 comprises 14 residues. The V gene's germline CDR1 is LNHDA and CDR2 SQIVND (reference sequence). V shed 5 bases and J shed 7 bases, with 14 bases lying between them. The CDR3 loop reads CASSPGRVFEKLFF. In DNA, the CDR3 is TGTGCCAGTAGTCCCGGGAGGGTATTTGAAAAACTGTTTTTT.